This T cell receptor beta chain was sequenced for a study of shared T cell receptors in the human thymus. This clone appeared a few times. Sequencing was performed with immunoSEQ multiplex PCR; in TCRdb, only in-frame clones are kept and a portion is missing. The repertoire holds 720,000 or so clones, with approximately 85% as singletons. The CDR3 consists of 17 residues. Germline V gives CDR1 SGHNT, CDR2 YYREEE (reference sequence). Trimming took 2 bases from V and 3 from J; bases not matched to a gene: 13. Separately, the same data were catalogued under a study of human thymus T cells. This second study notes: It was from resections taken during corrective heart surgery that the thymus tissue came. Thymic as well as blood repertoires seemed to favor certain V and J genes unevenly. As related research reported, thymic repertoires overlapped highly among unrelated individuals.

This chain uses TRBV5-4 with TRBJ2-7; 8 nucleotides line up with TRBD1. What was sequenced was thymocytes. The TCR originated in a girl less than two years old with a congenital heart defect. The CDR3 coding sequence is TGTGCCAGCAGCTTAGGTGTGACAGGGGACAGAATCTACGAGCAGTACTTC. The encoded protein is CASSLGVTGDRIYEQYF.